This entry lists 19 T cell receptor beta chains sequenced from one sample in a study of T cell repertoires in cytomegalovirus infection. TCRdb itself ran the reads through MiXCR, one entry per CDR3 protein. The table lists hundreds of thousands of distinct CDR3 sequences, roughly 26% of them singletons, with 8% in the top ten. The sample comprised CD8+ T cells from PBMCs. The receptors come from a human donor in good health (CMV status not recorded). Some clones in this sample may be carry-over from other donors' samples.

Many counts were recorded for this clonotype. This chain links TRBV7-6 with TRBJ2-7; no clear D. The CDR3 has 14 residues. Germline assignment: CDR1 SGHVS and CDR2 FNYEAQ. The germline V and J ends were trimmed by 5 bases and 5 bases, with 16 bases remaining between them. CDR3 in amino acids: CASSEASVVDEQYF. CDR3 nucleotides: TGTGCCAGCAGCGAAGCCTCCGTGGTCGACGAGCAGTACTTC.

V and J are TRBV7-8 and TRBJ2-5; no definite D call. The CDR3 contains 14 residues. V was clipped by 0 bases and J by 3 bases, with 8 bases between them. Germline V CDR1 and CDR2: SGHVS, FQNEAQ. CDR3 amino acids: CASSLATLEETQYF. The DNA for the CDR3 is TGTGCCAGCAGCTTAGCTACGTTGGAAGAGACCCAGTACTTC.

This clonotype was seen a few times. The gene calls are TRBV25-1 and TRBJ2-2, with D possibly matching TRBD2 (5 bases). V gave up 3 bases and J gave up 1 base, with 15 bases separating them. Germline CDR1 and CDR2: MGHDK and SYGVNS. There are 17 residues in the CDR3. The CDR3 reads CASSDAVAGKNTGELFF. The CDR3 nucleotides read TGTGCCAGCAGTGACGCGGTTGCCGGGAAGAACACCGGGGAGCTGTTTTTT.

The CDR3 loop reads CASSVTGGAGANVLTF. The CDR3 DNA reads TGTGCCAGCAGCGTAACAGGGGGCGCTGGGGCCAACGTCCTGACTTTC. This chain uses TRBV7-9 with TRBJ2-6, with 9 bases fitting TRBD1. Trimming removed 5 bases from V and 2 bases from J; junction bases left unmatched: 4. Germline CDR1 and CDR2: SEHNR and FQNEAQ (reference sequence). The CDR3 length is 16 residues.

A word on this clonotype: A much larger clonotype is one base distant, so this may be a read error. The V gene is TRBV6-6, the J gene TRBJ1-2, with D possibly being TRBD1 (6 bases). Deletions cut 2 bases from V and 10 bases from J, with 14 bases between. Germline CDR1 MNHNY, CDR2 SVGAGI (reference sequence). The length of the CDR3 is 13 residues. CDR3 bases: TGTGCCAGCAGTTACGGGGGCTTGGTTGACTACACCTTC. Translating it yields CASSYGGLVDYTF.

This chain links TRBV20-1 with TRBJ2-5; the match to TRBD2 covers 13 bases. V shed 1 base and J 5 bases; nucleotides not matched to a gene: 4. Germline CDR1 DFQATT, CDR2 SNEGSKA (reference sequence). The CDR3 length is 15 residues. Here the CDR3 DNA reads TGCAGTGCTAGAGGCTGGACTAGCGGGGGTGAGACCCAGTACTTC. Amino acid sequence: CSARGWTSGGETQYF.

This clonotype was found a few times. The DNA for the CDR3 is TGTGCCAGCAGCCTCGGGACCGTGGGGCCATCACCCCTCCACTTT. This gives the protein CASSLGTVGPSPLHF. The V call is TRBV4-2, the J call TRBJ1-6; perhaps TRBD1 as D (5 bases). Trimming removed 4 bases from V and 10 bases from J, with 17 bases in between. Germline CDR1 and CDR2: LGHNA and YNFKEQ. CDR3 length: 15 amino acids.

This clonotype was detected only a few times. The chain combines TRBV25-1 with TRBJ1-5, with 7 bases matching TRBD1. CDR3 length: 14 residues. The junction had 5 bases not matched to a gene; V was cut back by 6 bases and J by 3 bases. Per germline, CDR1 MGHDK and CDR2 SYGVNS. The CDR3 region is CASRRQGPNQPQHF. For the CDR3, the DNA is TGTGCCAGCAGAAGACAGGGACCCAATCAGCCCCAGCATTTT.

A few counts support this clonotype. The gene calls are TRBV7-6 and TRBJ1-1; 9 bases are a match to TRBD1. Germline V gives CDR1 SGHVS, CDR2 FNYEAQ. The V gene end was trimmed by 5 bases and the J gene end by 2 bases; junction bases not matched to a gene: 6. CDR3 size: 15 residues. The CDR3 coding sequence is TGTGCCAGCAGCCGCGGGGACAGGGCAAACACTGAAGCTTTCTTT. This gives the protein CASSRGDRANTEAFF.

The chain joins TRBV20-1 to TRBJ2-5; TRBD1 agrees at 7 bases. With V trimmed by 0 bases and J by 5 bases, 15 bases remained unmatched. This CDR3 contains 17 residues. Germline V gene sequence: CDR1 DFQATT, CDR2 SNEGSKA (reference sequence). CDR3 in amino acids: CSARDHRDSRILETQYF. In DNA form, the CDR3 reads TGCAGTGCTAGAGATCATAGGGACAGTCGGATTCTGGAGACCCAGTACTTC.

This clonotype was recorded many times. The chain has TRBV28 and TRBJ2-7; possible D gene TRBD2, 5 bases. Germline V gene lookup returns CDR1 MDHEN and CDR2 SYDVKM. This CDR3 comprises 16 residues. Trimming stripped 5 bases from V and 0 bases from J, with 17 bases between. In DNA form, the CDR3 reads TGTGCCAGCAGTCCTGACGCCCCGACTAACTCCTACGAGCAGTACTTC. Residues: CASSPDAPTNSYEQYF.

This chain links TRBV20-1 with TRBJ2-3; 13 nucleotides match TRBD2. The CDR3 extends over 13 amino acids. Trimming at V came to 5 bases and at J to 4 bases, leaving 0 bases not matched to a gene. Germline CDR1 DFQATT, CDR2 SNEGSKA (reference sequence). For the CDR3, the DNA is TGCAGTGCTGGGACTAGCGGGGCAGATACGCAGTATTTT. Its translation: CSAGTSGADTQYF.

Here the CDR3 reads CASSGLQGETQYF. For the CDR3, the DNA is TGTGCCAGCAGTGGACTACAGGGCGAGACCCAGTACTTC. V and J are TRBV6-1 and TRBJ2-5; TRBD1 might be the D (6 bases). Trimming removed 4 bases at V and 5 bases at J, with 11 bases between. The CDR3 covers 13 residues. CDR1 and CDR2 from the germline V gene are MNHNS and SASEGT.

This clonotype was picked up many times. This chain joins TRBV25-1 and TRBJ1-1; D is possibly TRBD1 (5 bases). Germline assignment: CDR1 MGHDK and CDR2 SYGVNS. CDR3 length equals 11 residues. V was trimmed by 3 bases and J by 8 bases, leaving 7 bases between them. The CDR3 DNA is TGTGCCAGCAGTGAGGGGGAGGAAGCTTTCTTT. Its protein product is CASSEGEEAFF.

This clonotype has only a few counts. The chain employs TRBV24-1 and TRBJ2-3; 8 bases map to TRBD1. Germline V gene lookup returns CDR1 KGHDR and CDR2 SFDVKD. The CDR3 contains 15 residues. J gave up 1 base and V 4 bases, and 3 bases lay outside the gene matches. The CDR3 reads CATSDLGQGTDTQYF. The CDR3 DNA is TGTGCCACCAGTGACCTGGGACAGGGCACAGATACGCAGTATTTT.

The rearrangement joins TRBV6-2 or TRBV6-3 to TRBJ2-4, with D possibly TRBD2 on 6 matching bases. Germline V gene sequence: CDR1 MNHEY, CDR2 SVGEGT. Trimming removed 7 bases at V and 9 bases at J, with 22 bases between. CDR3 length: 15 amino acids. Here the CDR3 reads CASTEGAGIRGIQYF. CDR3 nucleotide sequence: TGTGCCAGCACTGAAGGGGCGGGGATAAGAGGCATTCAGTACTTC.

In this sample, this clonotype turned up a few times. The V call is TRBV25-1, the J call TRBJ2-7, with 9 bases identical to TRBD1. The V segment lost 3 bases and the J segment 2 bases; nucleotides outside the gene matches: 2. This CDR3 is 14 amino acids long. Germline assignment: CDR1 MGHDK and CDR2 SYGVNS. The CDR3 DNA follows: TGTGCCAGCAGTGAGGGGACAGGGCCCTACGAGCAGTACGTC. It yields the protein CASSEGTGPYEQYV.

This clonotype was detected many times. The genes are TRBV24-1 and TRBJ1-1; a possible D gene is TRBD1 (5 bases). V was trimmed by 4 bases and J by 11 bases, leaving 19 bases between them. CDR1 is KGHDR, CDR2 SFDVKD, per germline. This CDR3 is 14 amino acids long. The DNA of the CDR3 is TGTGCCACCAGTGACCACGGGACTCCTAAGGATGCTTTCTTT. It is translated as CATSDHGTPKDAFF.

This clonotype was seen ten or more times. The CDR3 region is CASSVGTGYEQYF. The CDR3 nucleotides read TGTGCCAGCAGCGTGGGGACAGGCTACGAGCAGTACTTC. The chain combines TRBV7-6 with TRBJ2-7; 8 positions agree with TRBD1. Germline-derived CDR1 and CDR2 are SGHVS and FNYEAQ. The CDR3 spans 13 residues. V gave up 5 bases and J gave up 3 bases; unmatched junction bases: 3.